This T cell receptor beta chain was captured in a study of identical twins. Study results and limitations: Some out-of-frame alpha sequences were shared by twins, and these showed excess low generation probability.

MiXCR was run by TCRdb on the 5' RACE reads, yielding one entry per CDR3 protein. The table records some 1,700,000 distinct CDR3 sequences, about 30% of them present only once. This CDR3 region has 14 residues. CDR1 LGHDT and CDR2 YNNKEL come from the germline V gene (reference sequence). V lost 2 bases, J lost 4 bases, and 0 bases stayed unmatched. About this clonotype: The target antigen is unknown.

The material sequenced was cord blood. This receptor was obtained from a newborn girl in good health. This chain links TRBV3-1 with TRBJ2-1, with 9 bases that match TRBD2. Written as DNA, the CDR3 is TGTGCCAGCAGCCAAAGCGGGAGGTACAATGAGCAGTTCTTC. The encoded protein is CASSQSGRYNEQFF.